The entry below describes one TCR beta chain. These data come from a study of shared clonotypes between healthy human individuals. The V gene lost 1 base and the J gene lost 7 bases, with 8 bases spanning the gap. This CDR3 has 13 residues. Germline V gene sequence: CDR1 SEHNR, CDR2 FQNEAQ (reference sequence). TCRdb's table, derived via immunoSEQ multiplex PCR, lists solely in-frame clones and lacks some. The sample consists of over 400,000 clones, 81% of them appearing once. The sequence derives from a middle-aged woman in good health. Some clones in this sample may be carry-over from other donors' samples. The chain joins TRBV7-9 to TRBJ1-5; D not certain. Specimen: PBMCs. The CDR3 sequence: CASSLEGGQPQHF. The CDR3 DNA reads as TGTGCCAGCAGCTTAGAGGGTGGACAGCCCCAGCATTTT.